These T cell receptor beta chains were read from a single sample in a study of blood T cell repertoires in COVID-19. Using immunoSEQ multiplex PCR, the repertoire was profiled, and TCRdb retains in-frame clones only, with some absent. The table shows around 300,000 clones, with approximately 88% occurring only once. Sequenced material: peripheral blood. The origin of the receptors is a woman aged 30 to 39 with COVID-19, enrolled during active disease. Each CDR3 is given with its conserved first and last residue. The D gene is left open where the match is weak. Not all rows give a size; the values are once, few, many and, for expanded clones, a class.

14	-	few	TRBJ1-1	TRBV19	TGTGCCAGTATTCCGACGATGGGGGGGCGGAGGGCTTTCTTT	CASIPTMGGRRAFF
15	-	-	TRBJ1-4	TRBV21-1	TGTGCCAGCAGGGGCCGGACAGGGATTTGTGAAAAACTGTTTTTT	CASRGRTGICEKLFF
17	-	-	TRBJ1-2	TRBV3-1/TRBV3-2	TGTGCCAGCAGCCAAGCCCAAGGTAGCGGTCGGAACTATGGCTACACCTTC	CASSQAQGSGRNYGYTF
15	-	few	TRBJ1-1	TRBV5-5	TGTGCCAGCAGCCCCGGCTGGGGAGGCGGGACTGAAGCTTTCTTT	CASSPGWGGGTEAFF
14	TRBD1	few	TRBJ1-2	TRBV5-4	TGTGCCAGCAGCTTGGGTTCAGGGGGCTATGGCTACACCTTC	CASSLGSGGYGYTF
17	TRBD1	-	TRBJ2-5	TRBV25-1	TGTGCCAGCAGTTCAAGGACAGGGGGCGAAGTGCAAGAGACCCAGTACTTC	CASSSRTGGEVQETQYF
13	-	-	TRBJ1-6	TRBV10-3	TGTGCCACTCGGGGGGCGTCTCAAAGGCCCCTCCACTTT	CATRGASQRPLHF
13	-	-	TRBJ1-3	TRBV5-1	TGCGCCAGCAGCCCCGGACCGTCGGAGCCCGGGGATTTT	CASSPGPSEPGDF
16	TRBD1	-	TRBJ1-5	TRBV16	TGTGCCAGCAGCACCCGACAGGGGGCCGGCAATCAGCCCCAGCATTTT	CASSTRQGAGNQPQHF
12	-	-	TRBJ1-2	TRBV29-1	TGCAGCGTGCCAGTCCGCCCGGGTGGCTACACCTTC	CSVPVRPGGYTF